The 6 T cell receptor beta chains presented below share a single source sample, sequenced in a study of shared clonotypes between healthy human individuals. CD8 cells regarded as naive lacked CD45RO, were positively chosen for CCR7, and omitted terminally differentiated effector memory CD45RA+ cells. Data came from immunoSEQ multiplex PCR; TCRdb stores just in-frame clones and leaves some out. The sample has nearly 2 million clones, roughly 95% seen once. The sequencing sample was made of naive CD8+ T cells sorted from blood. The source of these receptors is a man aged 18 to 35 in good health.

The chain combines TRBV5-6 with TRBJ2-2; 8 nucleotides match TRBD2. J was trimmed by 1 base and V by 2 bases; bases with no gene match: 4. Germline CDR1 SGHDT, CDR2 YYEEEE. The CDR3 is 16 residues long. The DNA for the CDR3 is TGTGCCAGCAGCTTCTCACTAGCGGAGAACACCGGGGAGCTGTTTTTT. Translating it yields CASSFSLAENTGELFF.

The CDR3 spells CASRPGGEAYEQYF. The CDR3 coding sequence is TGCGCCAGCAGGCCCGGGGGAGAGGCCTACGAGCAGTACTTC. This chain links TRBV5-1 with TRBJ2-7, with a weak D call TRBD2 (6 bases). The V gene lost 5 bases and the J gene lost 2 bases, with 14 bases spanning the gap. This CDR3 contains 14 residues. CDR1 is SGHRS, CDR2 YFSETQ, per germline.

The chain joins TRBV10-2 to TRBJ1-1; TRBD1 aligns across 10 bases. CDR1 and CDR2 from the germline V gene are WSHSY and SAAADI. This CDR3 region has 16 residues. Trimming at V came to 0 bases and at J to 3 bases, leaving 4 bases not matched to a gene. The CDR3 sequence is CASSESAGQGYTEAFF. The CDR3 nucleotides read TGCGCCAGCAGTGAGTCAGCGGGACAGGGGTACACTGAAGCTTTCTTT.

As for this clone: Additional DNA sequences in this sample encode the identical CDR3. This chain joins TRBV9 and TRBJ2-1; tentative D call: TRBD2 (6 bases). Per germline, CDR1 SGDLS and CDR2 YYNGEE. This CDR3 contains 13 residues. The V end lost 5 bases, the J end lost 5 bases, and 11 bases lay between the germline ends. The CDR3 protein is CASSGAGNNEQFF. CDR3 nucleotides: TGTGCCAGCAGTGGGGCGGGGAACAATGAGCAGTTCTTC.

The chain combines TRBV10-1 with TRBJ2-1; D uncertain. CDR3 size: 13 residues. Per germline, CDR1 WNHNN and CDR2 SYGVQD (reference sequence). Deletions cut 3 bases from V and 5 bases from J, with 8 bases between. CDR3 loop: CASSDLPDNEQFF. CDR3 DNA: TGCGCCAGCAGTGATCTACCGGACAATGAGCAGTTCTTC.

V gene TRBV27 combines with J gene TRBJ1-4; D not certain. Trimming took 4 bases from V and 6 from J, leaving 12 bases between them. The germline CDR1 and CDR2 sequences are MNHEY and SMNVEV (reference sequence). This CDR3 has 14 amino acids. Here the CDR3 DNA reads TGTGCCAGCAGTTCCCCCGCTAATGATGAAAAACTGTTTTTT. This sequence encodes CASSSPANDEKLFF.